The clone carrying this T cell receptor (beta chain) was seen more than once but under ten times. This record belongs to a study of spatial heterogeneity in lung cancer. Time point given: blood at routine non-recurrence follow-up after resection. TCRdb analysed the 5' RACE reads with MiXCR anew, one entry per CDR3 protein. The sample shows tens of thousands of distinct CDR3 sequences, less than 20% of them seen only once. With V trimmed by 3 bases and J by 4 bases, 5 bases remained unmatched. CDR1 is MNHEY, CDR2 SMNVEV, per germline (reference sequence). CDR3 length: 14 residues. This clonotype was obtained from a male donor with early-stage non-small cell lung cancer. V is TRBV27 and J is TRBJ2-7; 8 bases line up with TRBD2. The source was PBMCs, collected at follow-up. CDR3 protein: CASSFRGGGYEQYF. As DNA, the CDR3 is TGTGCCAGCAGTTTCCGGGGGGGCGGGTACGAGCAGTACTTC.